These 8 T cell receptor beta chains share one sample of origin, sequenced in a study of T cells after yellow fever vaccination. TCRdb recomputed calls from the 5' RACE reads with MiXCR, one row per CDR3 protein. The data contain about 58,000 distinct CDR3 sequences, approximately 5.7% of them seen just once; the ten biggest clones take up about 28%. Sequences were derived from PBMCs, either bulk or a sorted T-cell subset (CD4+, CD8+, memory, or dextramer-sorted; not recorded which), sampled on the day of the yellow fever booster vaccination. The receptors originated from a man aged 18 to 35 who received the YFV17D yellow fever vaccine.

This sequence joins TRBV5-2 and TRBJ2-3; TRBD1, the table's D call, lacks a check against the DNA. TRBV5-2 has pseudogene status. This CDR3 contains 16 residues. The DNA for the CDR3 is TGTGCCAGCAGAGGGGGTTCCACCGGATTCACAGACACGCCGTATTTT. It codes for CASRGGSTGFTDTPYF.

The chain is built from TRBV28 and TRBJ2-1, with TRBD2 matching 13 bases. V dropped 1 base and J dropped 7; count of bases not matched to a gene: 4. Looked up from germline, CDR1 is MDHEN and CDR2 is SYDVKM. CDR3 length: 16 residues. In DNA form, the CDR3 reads TGTGCCAGCAGTTTATCACTAGCGGGGGGGCGTAATGAGCAGTTCTTC. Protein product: CASSLSLAGGRNEQFF.

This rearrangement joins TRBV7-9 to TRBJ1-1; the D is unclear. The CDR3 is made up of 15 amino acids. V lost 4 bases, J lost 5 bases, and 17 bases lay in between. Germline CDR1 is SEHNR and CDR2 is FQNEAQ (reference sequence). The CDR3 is CASSYSSVPSTEAFF. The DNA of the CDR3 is TGTGCCAGCAGCTATTCATCAGTCCCTAGTACTGAAGCTTTCTTT.

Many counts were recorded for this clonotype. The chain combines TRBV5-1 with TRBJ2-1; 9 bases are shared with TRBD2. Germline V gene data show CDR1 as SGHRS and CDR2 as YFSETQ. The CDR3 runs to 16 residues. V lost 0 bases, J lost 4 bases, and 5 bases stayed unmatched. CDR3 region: CASSLVLAGTYNEQFF. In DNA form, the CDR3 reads TGCGCCAGCAGCTTGGTTCTAGCGGGGACTTACAATGAGCAGTTCTTC.

The CDR3, as DNA: TGTGCCAGCAGTGAATCACCGGGACAGGGGGATGAGCAGTTCTTC. Translation gives CASSESPGQGDEQFF. The gene calls are TRBV25-1 and TRBJ2-1, with TRBD1 identical over 11 bases. Trimming took 1 base from V and 8 from J; bases not matched to a gene: 4. CDR1 MGHDK and CDR2 SYGVNS come from the germline V gene. The CDR3 length is 15 residues. The whole variable domain, filled in from reference TRBV25-1 and TRBJ2-1, reads EADIYQTPRYLVIGTGKKITLECSQTMGHDKMYWYQQDPGMELHLIHYSYGVNSTEKGDLSSESTVSRIRTEHFPLTLESARPSHTSQYLCASSESPGQGDEQFFGPGTRLTVL.

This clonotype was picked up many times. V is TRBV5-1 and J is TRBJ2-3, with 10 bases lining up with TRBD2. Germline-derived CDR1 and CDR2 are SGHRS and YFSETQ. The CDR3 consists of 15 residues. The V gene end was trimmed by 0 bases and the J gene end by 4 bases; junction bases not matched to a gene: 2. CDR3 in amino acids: CASSLGLAGADTQYF. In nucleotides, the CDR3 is TGCGCCAGCAGCTTGGGCCTAGCGGGGGCAGATACGCAGTATTTT. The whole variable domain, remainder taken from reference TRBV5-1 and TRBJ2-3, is KAGVTQTPRYLIKTRGQQVTLSCSPISGHRSVSWYQQTPGQGLQFLFEYFSETQRNKGNFPGRFSGRQFSNSRSEMNVSTLELGDSALYLCASSLGLAGADTQYFGPGTRLTVL.

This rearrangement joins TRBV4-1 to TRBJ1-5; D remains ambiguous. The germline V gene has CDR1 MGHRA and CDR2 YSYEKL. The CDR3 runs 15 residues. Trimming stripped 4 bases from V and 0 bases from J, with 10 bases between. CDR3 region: CASSLAVDSNQPQHF. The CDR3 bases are TGCGCCAGCAGCCTAGCAGTGGATAGCAATCAGCCCCAGCATTTT.

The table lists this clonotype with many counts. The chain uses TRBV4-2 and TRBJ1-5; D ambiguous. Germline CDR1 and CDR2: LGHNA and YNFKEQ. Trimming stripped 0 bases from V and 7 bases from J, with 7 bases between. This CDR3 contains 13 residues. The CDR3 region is CASSQDPIQPQHF. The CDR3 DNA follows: TGTGCCAGCAGCCAAGATCCGATCCAGCCCCAGCATTTT.